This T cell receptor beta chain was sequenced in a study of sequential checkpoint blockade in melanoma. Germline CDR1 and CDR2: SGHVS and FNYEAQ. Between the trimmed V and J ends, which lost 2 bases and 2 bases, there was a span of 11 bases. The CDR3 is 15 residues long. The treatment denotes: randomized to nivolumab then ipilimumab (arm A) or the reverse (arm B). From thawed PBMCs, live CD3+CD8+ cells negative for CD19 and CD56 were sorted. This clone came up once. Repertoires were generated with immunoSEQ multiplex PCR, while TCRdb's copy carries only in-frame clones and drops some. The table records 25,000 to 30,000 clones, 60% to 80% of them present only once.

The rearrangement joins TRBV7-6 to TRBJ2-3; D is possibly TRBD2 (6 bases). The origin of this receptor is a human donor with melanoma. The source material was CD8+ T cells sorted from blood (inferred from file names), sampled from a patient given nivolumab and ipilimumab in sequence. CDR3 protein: CASSLRGLITDTQYF. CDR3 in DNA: TGTGCCAGCAGCTTAAGGGGACTTATCACAGATACGCAGTATTTT.